This entry lists 12 T cell receptor beta chains sequenced from one sample in a study. TCRdb re-called the RT-PCR reads with MiXCR, one entry per CDR3 protein. The sample lists more than 600,000 distinct CDR3 sequences, 12% to 15% seen once, with 3.6% in the top ten. Sequencing input: memory CD4+ T cells from blood. Receptors originate from a female donor in good health, serving as a healthy control.

This clonotype was seen at least ten times. This chain links TRBV12-3 or TRBV12-4 with TRBJ1-5; TRBD1 might be the D (6 bases). The V end was cut by 6 bases, the J end by 5 bases, with 8 bases between. This CDR3 has 12 residues. The CDR3 here is CASSKGDQPQHF. CDR3 sequence (DNA): TGTGCCAGCAGCAAGGGGGATCAGCCCCAGCATTTT.

This clonotype has at least ten counts. V and J are TRBV11-2 and TRBJ2-1; 9 bases map to TRBD2. Germline V gene lookup returns CDR1 SGHAT and CDR2 FQNNGV. This CDR3 contains 17 residues. With V trimmed by 4 bases and J by 0 bases, 7 bases remained unmatched. The CDR3 bases are TGTGCCAGCAGCTCCGGGACTAGCCGACGCTCCTACAATGAGCAGTTCTTC. Translated, it gives CASSSGTSRRSYNEQFF.

This clonotype was observed many times. The CDR3 loop is CASSFQGGIYEQYF. Here the CDR3 DNA reads TGCGCCAGCAGCTTCCAGGGAGGTATCTACGAGCAGTACTTC. The V gene is TRBV5-1, the J gene TRBJ2-7; weak D call: TRBD2 (6 bases). Trimming removed 2 bases at V and 3 bases at J, with 12 bases between. The CDR3 loop spans 14 amino acids. Per the germline V gene, CDR1 is SGHRS and CDR2 is YFSETQ.

J is TRBJ2-7 and V is TRBV7-2, with 14 positions matching TRBD2. V gave up 8 bases and J gave up 5 bases; unmatched junction bases: 8. This CDR3 spans 15 amino acids. Germline loops: CDR1 SGHTA, CDR2 FQGNSA. The DNA for the CDR3 is TGTGCCAGCGGGGGACTAGCGGGAGATTCCCACGAGCAGTACTTC. Translating gives CASGGLAGDSHEQYF.

This clonotype was seen ten or more times. V usage is TRBV11-2 and J usage is TRBJ2-6, with D possibly being TRBD1 (6 bases). There are 16 residues in the CDR3. The germline V and J ends were trimmed by 3 bases and 6 bases, with 15 bases remaining between them. Germline V gene sequence: CDR1 SGHAT, CDR2 FQNNGV. The CDR3 protein is CASSLVPGATANVLTF. The CDR3 bases are TGTGCCAGCAGCTTGGTTCCAGGGGCTACGGCCAACGTCCTGACTTTC.

The genes are TRBV28 and TRBJ2-1, with D perhaps given as TRBD1 or TRBD2 (5 bases each). CDR1 is MDHEN, CDR2 SYDVKM, per germline. The CDR3 is made up of 17 amino acids. The V gene lost 3 bases and the J gene lost 5 bases, with 20 bases spanning the gap. Here the CDR3 DNA reads TGTGCCAGCAGTTTCGCAGGTCGGGGCCGTAACAACAATGAGCAGTTCTTC. This translates into CASSFAGRGRNNNEQFF.

This clonotype was detected ten times or more. This chain connects TRBV12-3 or TRBV12-4 to TRBJ2-1; the match to TRBD2 covers 9 bases. Trimming took 1 base from V and 3 from J; bases not matched to a gene: 4. The CDR3 has 16 residues. Here the CDR3 DNA reads TGTGCCAGCAGTTTAGGACTAGCGGAGGGCTACAATGAGCAGTTCTTC. Its translation is CASSLGLAEGYNEQFF.

This clonotype showed up just a few times. This rearrangement joins TRBV2 to TRBJ1-4; 10 nucleotides match TRBD1. Germline V lookup: CDR1 SNHLY, CDR2 FYNNEI. V shed 5 bases, J shed 5 bases, and the junction held 5 bases outside the gene matches. This CDR3 is 15 amino acids long. The DNA of the CDR3 is TGTGCCAGCAGTCACCGGGGACAGGGGAATGAAAAACTGTTTTTT. Amino acids: CASSHRGQGNEKLFF.

This chain joins TRBV19 and TRBJ2-1; TRBD1 matches 10 bases. The length of the CDR3 is 15 residues. V gave up 5 bases and J gave up 4 bases; unmatched junction bases: 5. CDR1 and CDR2 from the germline V gene are LNHDA and SQIVND (reference sequence). In DNA form, the CDR3 reads TGTGCCAGTAGTGGCCGGGACAGGGGTTACAATGAGCAGTTCTTC. Translating gives CASSGRDRGYNEQFF.

This clonotype turned up a few times. A read error may explain this, as a much larger clone is one base away. The chain joins TRBV7-6 to TRBJ2-7; TRBD2 is a possible D gene (6 bases). The CDR3 is 13 amino acids. Germline CDR1 reads SGHVS; CDR2 reads FNYEAQ. The CDR3 DNA sequence: TGTTCCAGCAGCTTAAAAGGGCGGGGCGAGCAGTACTTC. Amino acid sequence: CSSSLKGRGEQYF. The entire variable domain, with the rest obtained from reference TRBV7-6 and TRBJ2-7, is as follows: GAGVSQSPRYKVTKRGQDVALRCDPISGHVSLYWYRQALGQGPEFLTYFNYEAQQDKSGLPNDRFSAERPEGSISTLTIQRTEQRDSAMYRCSSSLKGRGEQYFGPGTRLTVT.

J is TRBJ1-5 and V is TRBV7-8; D is possibly TRBD1 (5 bases). The CDR3 totals 15 residues. In germline, CDR1 is SGHVS, CDR2 FQNEAQ. The V gene lost 4 bases and the J gene lost 0 bases, with 10 bases spanning the gap. The CDR3 protein is CASSYGQLSNQPQHF. DNA for the CDR3: TGTGCCAGCAGCTATGGACAACTTAGCAATCAGCCCCAGCATTTT.

This clonotype was observed a handful of times. The chain couples TRBV24-1 to TRBJ2-1, with D possibly matching TRBD2 (5 bases). The V gene lost 1 base and the J gene lost 4 bases, with 13 bases spanning the gap. CDR1 and CDR2 from the germline V gene are KGHDR and SFDVKD. CDR3 size: 16 residues. CDR3 residues: CATSDFSARGYNEQFF. DNA for the CDR3: TGTGCCACCAGTGATTTCTCAGCCCGAGGGTACAATGAGCAGTTCTTC.